One sample yielded the 29 T cell receptor beta chains listed below, sequenced in a study of blood T cell repertoires in COVID-19. Generated by immunoSEQ multiplex PCR, the TCRdb table keeps only in-frame clones and is missing some. The data show about 210,000 clones, with 80% to 90% seen just once and 3.5% to 4% held by the top ten. Sample: PBMCs or T cells enriched from blood (not recorded which). The receptors stem from a woman between 40 and 55 years old with acute COVID-19.

The DNA for the CDR3 is TGTGCCAGCAGCTTAGGCCCCAGGGATGAGCAGTTCTTC. This codes for CASSLGPRDEQFF. This rearrangement joins TRBV7-8 to TRBJ2-1, with D possibly TRBD1 on 5 matching bases. Germline loops: CDR1 SGHVS, CDR2 FQNEAQ. V gave up 1 base and J gave up 8 bases, with 9 bases separating them. The CDR3 totals 13 residues.

This clone was recorded only once. V is TRBV28 and J is TRBJ2-1; TRBD2 aligns across 15 bases. This CDR3 comprises 17 residues. Germline V gene sequence: CDR1 MDHEN, CDR2 SYDVKM. V was clipped by 1 base and J by 7 bases; unmatched bases: 5. CDR3 DNA: TGTGCCAGCAGTTTATATATTGGGACTAGCGGGGGGAATGAGCAGTTCTTC. Translation gives CASSLYIGTSGGNEQFF.

The chain joins TRBV27 to TRBJ1-1; D perhaps matches TRBD1 (5 bases). The CDR3 extends over 13 amino acids. The germline V gene has CDR1 MNHEY and CDR2 SMNVEV (reference sequence). V lost 5 bases to trimming and J lost 4 bases, with 11 bases between them. Written as DNA, the CDR3 is TGTGCCAGCAGTCCTCCGGGACTCACTGAAGCTTTCTTT. Amino acid sequence: CASSPPGLTEAFF.

This clone was seen a single time. The rearrangement uses TRBV14 and TRBJ2-4; tentative D call: TRBD1 (6 bases). Germline CDR1 SGHDN, CDR2 FVKESK. CDR3 length equals 16 residues. The V gene lost 0 bases and the J gene lost 1 base, with 10 bases spanning the gap. CDR3 coding DNA: TGTGCCAGCAGCCAAGAAGGGCAGGGGGCCAAAAACATTCAGTACTTC. It specifies CASSQEGQGAKNIQYF. The variable domain in full, with the rest retrieved from reference TRBV14 and TRBJ2-4, is EAGVTQFPSHSVIEKGQTVTLRCDPISGHDNLYWYRRVMGKEIKFLLHFVKESKQDESGMPNNRFLAERTGGTYSTLKVQPAELEDSGVYFCASSQEGQGAKNIQYFGAGTRLSVL.

This chain connects TRBV13 to TRBJ2-7; 8 bases align to TRBD2. J gave up 0 bases and V 5 bases, and 9 bases lay outside the gene matches. The CDR3 is made up of 16 amino acids. Germline CDR1 reads PRHDT; CDR2 reads FYEKMQ (reference sequence). Written as DNA, the CDR3 is TGTGCCAGCAGCCCAGCGGGCGGGGGGAGCTCCTACGAGCAGTACTTC. It is translated as CASSPAGGGSSYEQYF. The entire variable domain, with the rest obtained from reference TRBV13 and TRBJ2-7, is as follows: AAGVIQSPRHLIKEKRETATLKCYPIPRHDTVYWYQQGPGQDPQFLISFYEKMQSDKGSIPDRFSAQQFSDYHSELNMSSLELGDSALYFCASSPAGGGSSYEQYFGPGTRLTVT.

V gene TRBV15 combines with J gene TRBJ2-1, with D maybe TRBD1 (6 bases). Per germline, CDR1 LNHNV and CDR2 YYDKDF (reference sequence). CDR3 length equals 14 residues. V shed 0 bases and J shed 7 bases, with 10 bases lying between them. The CDR3 nucleotides read TGTGCCACCAGCAGAGACCCACAGGGAAATGAGCAGTTCTTC. Translated, it gives CATSRDPQGNEQFF.

The V and J genes are TRBV6-5 and TRBJ1-2; TRBD1 matches at 8 bases. The V segment lost 6 bases and the J segment 4 bases; nucleotides outside the gene matches: 10. The CDR3 length is 15 residues. Germline assignment: CDR1 MNHEY and CDR2 SVGAGI. Written as DNA, the CDR3 is TGTGCCAGCAGCCCCCGCGGGACAGGCATCTATGGCTACACCTTC. It encodes CASSPRGTGIYGYTF.

This clone was counted between two and nine times. The chain's CDR3 is CASSSPGTGLGNTIYF. Written as DNA, the CDR3 is TGTGCCAGCAGTTCCCCAGGGACAGGCTTAGGAAACACCATATATTTT. This chain connects TRBV28 to TRBJ1-3; TRBD1 agrees at 8 bases. The CDR3 contains 16 residues. J was trimmed by 4 bases and V by 4 bases; bases with no gene match: 9. In germline, CDR1 is MDHEN, CDR2 SYDVKM. Together with reference TRBV28 and TRBJ1-3, the CDR3 gives the full variable domain: DVKVTQSSRYLVKRTGEKVFLECVQDMDHENMFWYRQDPGLGLRLIYFSYDVKMKEKGDIPEGYSVSREKKERFSLILESASTNQTSMYLCASSSPGTGLGNTIYFGEGSWLTVV.

In this sample, this clone turned up a few times. The CDR3, as DNA: TGTGCCAGCAGTTTAGCACAGAATTCACCCCTCCACTTT. Translating gives CASSLAQNSPLHF. The chain is built from TRBV12-3 or TRBV12-4 and TRBJ1-6; no clear D gene. CDR3 length: 13 residues. V was cut by 0 bases and J by 7 bases, with 4 bases left in between.

V gene TRBV11-2 combines with J gene TRBJ1-1; the D is unclear. Trimming shortened V by 3 bases and J by 4 bases, and 15 bases separated the two germline ends. Germline V gene sequence: CDR1 SGHAT, CDR2 FQNNGV. This CDR3 has 15 residues. CDR3 in DNA: TGTGCCAGCAGCTTTTCGAACAGTGGGAGCACTGAAGCTTTCTTT. Encoded protein: CASSFSNSGSTEAFF.

This clone was observed a single time. J is TRBJ2-7 and V is TRBV3-1 (or the pseudogene TRBV3-2); 13 nucleotides match TRBD2. Germline lookup yields CDR1 LGHDT and CDR2 YNNKEL (reference sequence). This CDR3 region has 17 residues. J was trimmed by 2 bases and V by 4 bases; bases with no gene match: 8. CDR3 sequence reads: CASSRDPGLAGTYEQYF. The CDR3 nucleotides read TGTGCCAGCAGCCGGGATCCGGGACTAGCGGGAACCTACGAGCAGTACTTC.

This clone appeared a single time. This sequence joins TRBV7-9 and TRBJ2-3; D possibly corresponds to TRBD1 (6 bases). V lost 1 base to trimming and J lost 0 bases, with 14 bases between them. Germline V gene sequence: CDR1 SEHNR, CDR2 FQNEAQ (reference sequence). This CDR3 comprises 17 residues. CDR3 sequence reads: CASSLDGRQASTDTQYF. DNA for the CDR3: TGTGCCAGCAGCTTAGACGGTCGACAGGCGAGCACAGATACGCAGTATTTT.

V usage is TRBV19 and J usage is TRBJ1-2, with 10 bases aligning to TRBD1. The CDR3 covers 17 residues. Losses at the gene ends were 5 bases for V and 9 bases for J; bases not matched to a gene: 18. Germline values: CDR1 LNHDA, CDR2 SQIVND (reference sequence). CDR3 DNA sequence: TGTGCCAGTAGTTTCGTCCCGGGACAGGGGATGGGCAGGAGCTACACCTTC. It translates to CASSFVPGQGMGRSYTF.

V is TRBV19 and J is TRBJ2-5; maybe TRBD2 (6 bases). V was cut by 11 bases and J by 5 bases, with 9 bases left in between. In germline, CDR1 is LNHDA, CDR2 SQIVND (reference sequence). The CDR3 loop spans 10 amino acids. Written as DNA, the CDR3 is TGTGCCGTGGGGAGGGAGACCCAGTACTTC. It yields the protein CAVGRETQYF.

This chain joins TRBV11-1 and TRBJ2-7, with 8 bases lining up with TRBD2. CDR1 and CDR2 from the germline V gene are SGHAT and FQDESV (reference sequence). V shed 5 bases and J 3 bases; nucleotides not matched to a gene: 6. This CDR3 has 14 amino acids. As DNA, the CDR3 is TGTGCCAGCAGCCCAGTAAGCGGGAGCTACGAGCAGTACTTC. Its translation: CASSPVSGSYEQYF.

Worth noting for this clone: This CDR3 is also generated by other DNA sequences in the sample. The chain recombines TRBV18 with TRBJ1-3, with 9 nucleotides matching TRBD1. CDR1 and CDR2 from the germline V gene are KGHSH and LQKENI. The CDR3 sequence is 15 residues long. With 3 bases clipped from V and 7 bases from J, the junction kept 7 bases outside the gene matches. The CDR3 loop is CASSPGQGVGNTIYF. Written as DNA, the CDR3 is TGTGCCAGCTCACCGGGACAGGGTGTGGGGAACACCATATATTTT.

The chain couples TRBV7-9 to TRBJ2-1; 11 positions match TRBD2. Germline-derived CDR1 and CDR2 are SEHNR and FQNEAQ (reference sequence). Trimming removed 6 bases from V and 8 bases from J; junction bases left unmatched: 9. This CDR3 is built from 15 residues. This CDR3 is CASRGTSGRSYEQFF. DNA of the CDR3: TGTGCCAGCAGAGGTACTAGCGGGAGATCCTATGAGCAGTTCTTC.

The chain recombines TRBV11-3 with TRBJ2-2, with D possibly matching TRBD2 (6 bases). The V and J ends lost 3 bases and 2 bases respectively, with 10 bases between them. The CDR3 extends over 15 amino acids. Germline V lookup: CDR1 SGHNT, CDR2 YENEEA. The CDR3 loop is CASSFWRVNTGELFF. Written as DNA, the CDR3 is TGTGCCAGCAGCTTTTGGAGGGTTAACACCGGGGAGCTGTTTTTT.

In DNA form, the CDR3 reads TGTGCCAGCAGCTTAGTTGGCGGGAGGGACACCGGGGAGCTGTTTTTT. Translating it yields CASSLVGGRDTGELFF. The chain joins TRBV11-2 to TRBJ2-2, with 9 bases aligning to TRBD2. The CDR3 has 16 residues. V was pared by 1 base and J by 3 bases, with 3 bases of the junction left unmatched. Germline V gene data show CDR1 as SGHAT and CDR2 as FQNNGV. The full variable domain, rest sourced from reference TRBV11-2 and TRBJ2-2, is EAGVAQSPRYKIIEKRQSVAFWCNPISGHATLYWYQQILGQGPKLLIQFQNNGVVDDSQLPKDRFSAERLKGVDSTLKIQPAKLEDSAVYLCASSLVGGRDTGELFFGEGSRLTVL.

This chain joins TRBV24-1 and TRBJ2-2, with 13 bases matching TRBD2. This CDR3 comprises 19 residues. The V segment lost 5 bases and the J segment 6 bases; nucleotides outside the gene matches: 14. Germline V lookup: CDR1 KGHDR, CDR2 SFDVKD. The CDR3 DNA is TGTGCCACCAGTGCCTCCTTGGCTGGACTAGCGGGAGTGGCCGGGGAGCTGTTTTTT. Translating it yields CATSASLAGLAGVAGELFF.

The CDR3 DNA reads as TGTGCCAGCAGCATGATAGGACTTACGAACACTGAAGCTTTCTTT. It is translated as CASSMIGLTNTEAFF. The chain is built from TRBV5-6 and TRBJ1-1, with unresolved D. Germline-derived CDR1 and CDR2 are SGHDT and YYEEEE. The V end lost 4 bases, the J end lost 1 base, and 14 bases lay between the germline ends. This CDR3 has 15 residues.

This chain uses TRBV19 with TRBJ1-5; no clear D. This CDR3 has 14 residues. V was trimmed by 9 bases and J by 7 bases, leaving 19 bases between them. Germline V CDR1 and CDR2: LNHDA, SQIVND (reference sequence). CDR3: CASSRKTARQPQHF. CDR3 DNA: TGTGCCAGCAGCAGGAAGACGGCAAGGCAGCCCCAGCATTTT.

This sequence joins TRBV28 and TRBJ2-3; D not certain. The CDR3 has 12 residues. Between the trimmed V and J ends, which lost 4 bases and 2 bases, there was a span of 4 bases. From germline, CDR1 is MDHEN and CDR2 SYDVKM. This CDR3 reads CASSSLTDTQYF. DNA for the CDR3: TGTGCCAGCAGTTCCCTCACAGATACGCAGTATTTT.

The chain links TRBV5-5 to TRBJ1-2, with no clear D. Germline V gene sequence: CDR1 SGHKS, CDR2 YYEKEE (reference sequence). V dropped 2 bases and J dropped 3 bases, with 5 bases sitting between them. This CDR3 has 12 amino acids. CDR3 region: CASSFLDYGYTF. The CDR3 DNA reads TGTGCCAGCAGCTTTTTAGACTATGGCTACACCTTC.

CDR3 sequence reads: CAWRVATGSPTEAFF. The CDR3 DNA sequence: TGTGCCTGGAGAGTGGCCACCGGGTCCCCCACTGAAGCTTTCTTT. The rearrangement links TRBV30 to TRBJ1-1, with D unresolved. This CDR3 has 15 residues. CDR1 is GTSNPN and CDR2 is SVGIG in the germline V gene (reference sequence). The ends were cut back, 3 bases at V and 4 bases at J, with 18 bases in the middle.

This chain uses TRBV14 with TRBJ2-7; D perhaps matches TRBD2 (6 bases). Germline V gene data show CDR1 as SGHDN and CDR2 as FVKESK. This CDR3 has 15 residues. Between the trimmed V and J ends, which lost 4 bases and 11 bases, there was a span of 24 bases. CDR3 protein: CASSREAGHITGKYF. DNA of the CDR3: TGTGCCAGCAGCCGAGAAGCGGGCCATATTACGGGGAAGTACTTC.

The J gene is TRBJ2-2, the V gene TRBV6-5; 9 bases align to TRBD2. The CDR3 has 14 amino acids. After removal of 6 bases from V and 2 bases from J, the junction contained 1 base not matched to a gene. CDR1 is MNHEY and CDR2 is SVGAGI in the germline V gene. The CDR3 loop reads CASSLAGNTGELFF. DNA of the CDR3: TGTGCCAGCAGCCTAGCGGGAAACACCGGGGAGCTGTTTTTT.

Here the CDR3 DNA reads TGTGCCAGCAGCTTCGGGAATAGCGGGGCCTACGAGCAGTACTTC. Translated, it gives CASSFGNSGAYEQYF. The rearrangement links TRBV11-2 to TRBJ2-7; 8 bases agree with TRBD2. V shed 3 bases and J 2 bases; nucleotides not matched to a gene: 6. The germline gives CDR1 SGHAT, CDR2 FQNNGV. The CDR3 totals 15 residues.

V usage is TRBV7-2 and J usage is TRBJ2-7, with D tentatively TRBD2 (5 bases). Germline V lookup: CDR1 SGHTA, CDR2 FQGNSA. The ends were cut back, 1 base at V and 3 bases at J, with 13 bases in the middle. CDR3 length: 15 amino acids. CDR3 residues: CASSLVGGSDYEQYF. The CDR3 DNA reads as TGTGCCAGCAGCTTAGTGGGTGGGAGTGACTACGAGCAGTACTTC.